There are many counts of the clone carrying this T cell receptor beta chain. No antigen is known for it. The V gene's germline CDR1 is KGHDR and CDR2 SFDVKD. The CDR3 length is 16 residues. V dropped 0 bases and J dropped 9 bases, with 17 bases sitting between them. This record comes from a study of T-cell reconstitution after alpha-beta-depleted transplantation in children. Findings of the study overall: By one year post-transplant, T-cell counts and diversity largely arose from T cells that were newly produced. Recipient T cells and thymic progenitors that survived were the source of the high TCRbeta diversity seen at day 60 in some patients. In patients about two months after transplant, alpha-beta T cells reportedly arose from several hundred expanded graft clones.

A TCRbeta library incorporating unique molecular identifiers was prepared. TCRdb passed the PCR reads through MiXCR, listing each CDR3 protein once. This table has about 580,000 distinct CDR3 sequences, about 21% appearing once. This clonotype originated in a boy younger than two who had a stem cell transplant for acute myeloid leukemia, so the T cells may come from the graft donor. This chain connects TRBV24-1 to TRBJ2-1, with D tentatively TRBD2 (5 bases). Sequences were derived from PBMCs, mostly from graft donor cells, sampled 360 days after TCRalphabeta/CD19-depleted stem cell transplant. CDR3 coding DNA: TGTGCCACCAGTGATTTGTTTAAGGAAGGGAGTGGTGAGCAGTTCTTC. Protein: CATSDLFKEGSGEQFF.